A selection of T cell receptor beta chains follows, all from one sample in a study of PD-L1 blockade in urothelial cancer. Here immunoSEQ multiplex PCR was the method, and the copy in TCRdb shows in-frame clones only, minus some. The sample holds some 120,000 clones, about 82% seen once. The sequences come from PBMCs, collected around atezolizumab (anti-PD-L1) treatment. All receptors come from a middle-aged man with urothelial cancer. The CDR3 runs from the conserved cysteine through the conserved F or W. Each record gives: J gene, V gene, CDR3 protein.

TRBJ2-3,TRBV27,CASSLSSGRAAVQYF
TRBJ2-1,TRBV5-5,CASSPRPSNNEQFF
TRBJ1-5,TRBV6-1,CAGRRTGDNQPQHF
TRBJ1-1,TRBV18,CASSPQGRGNTEAFF
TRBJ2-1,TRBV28,CASSLIKILGLAGGGEQFF
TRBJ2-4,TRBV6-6,CASSYEPGDIQYF
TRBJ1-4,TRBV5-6,CASSLVQGSHPNEKLFF
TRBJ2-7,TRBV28,CASSSGQNYEQYF
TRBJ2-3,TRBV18,CASSPVLRDTQYF
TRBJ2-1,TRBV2,CASRGGVSRVNEQFF
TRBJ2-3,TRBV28,CASSFTSGSTDTQYF
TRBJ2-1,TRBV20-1,CSGALRGEQFF
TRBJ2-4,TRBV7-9,CASSLGQLAKNIQYF
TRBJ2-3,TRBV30,CAWKGTGVMDTQYF
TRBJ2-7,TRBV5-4,CASSSPTLAGYEQYF
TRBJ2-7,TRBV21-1,CASSKLSSYEQYF
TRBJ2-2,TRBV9,CASSDFGLAGTGELFF
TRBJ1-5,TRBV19,CASRNQGGNQPQHF
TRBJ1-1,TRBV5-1,CASSLVGGRTEAFF
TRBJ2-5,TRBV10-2,CASKGGRSVETQYF
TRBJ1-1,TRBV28,CASSSSGIMNTEAFF
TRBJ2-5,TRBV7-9,CASETAGDRSGGETQYF
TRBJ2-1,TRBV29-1,CSAEIGGNEQFF
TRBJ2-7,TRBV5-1,CASGAGGSYEQYF
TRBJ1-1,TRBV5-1,CASSLGQPPTEAFF
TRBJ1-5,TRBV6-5,CASSWSRTGNQPQHF
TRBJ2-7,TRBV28,CASITSGSKDEQYF
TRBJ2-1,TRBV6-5,CASSYRGNEQFF
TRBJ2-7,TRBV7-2,CASSPGLAGGPQYF